The TCR beta chain described here comes from a study of blood T cells in healthy people across ages. On this clonotype: Its antigen is not known.

The draw of peripheral blood yielded ten milliliters from each donor. Points from the study as a whole: Aged donors had fewer naive CD4+ cells and lower diversity than long-lived donors. For the donors, CMV status was unknown and possibly confounded expanded clonotype changes.

PCR was performed a second time for about 7 to 12 cycles using a sample-barcoded 5' primer and a J-beta primer mix. TCRdb processed the 5' RACE reads anew with MiXCR; each CDR3 protein has one entry. The table records about 730,000 distinct CDR3 sequences, roughly 41% of them present only once. The CDR3 extends over 13 amino acids. V was shortened by 5 bases and J by 4 bases, with 11 bases between the two germline ends. Germline values: CDR1 SGHTA, CDR2 FQGTGA. The TCR comes from a woman aged 55-69 years in good health. The material sequenced was blood. The rearrangement joins TRBV7-3 to TRBJ1-1, with D perhaps TRBD1 (5 bases). The CDR3 spells CASSRQPVTEAFF. In DNA form, the CDR3 reads TGTGCCAGCAGCCGACAGCCAGTCACTGAAGCTTTCTTT.